A selection of T cell receptor beta chains follows, all from one sample in a study of graft-versus-host responses after intestinal transplantation. These receptors have no identified antigens. The table came from immunoSEQ multiplex PCR; TCRdb's copy has only in-frame clones and leaves some out. The table includes approximately 71,000 clones, roughly 90% detected once. Sample: unstimulated CD8+ T cells sorted from spleen or lymph node cells, taken before intestinal transplant. These receptors came from a human donor who received an intestinal transplant. The CDR3 runs from the conserved cysteine through the conserved F or W. The order of the fields is clone size, D gene, J gene, V gene, CDR3 protein, CDR3 DNA. A D gene is named only where the DNA matches it firmly. Size is stated for part of the rows, as once, few or many counts, or as a class when the clone is expanded.

clone size: .
D gene: TRBD2
J gene: TRBJ2-2
V gene: TRBV15
CDR3 protein: CATRPSGADAGELFF
CDR3 DNA: TGTGCCACCAGACCAAGCGGGGCGGACGCCGGGGAGCTGTTTTTT

clone size: .
D gene: .
J gene: TRBJ2-7
V gene: TRBV29-1
CDR3 protein: CSVTLDKTYEQYF
CDR3 DNA: TGCAGCGTTACCTTGGACAAGACCTACGAGCAGTACTTC

clone size: .
D gene: .
J gene: TRBJ2-5
V gene: TRBV28
CDR3 protein: CASLYRKYSQETQYF
CDR3 DNA: TGTGCCAGCCTCTACAGAAAGTATAGCCAAGAGACCCAGTACTTC

clone size: .
D gene: .
J gene: TRBJ2-7
V gene: TRBV4-1
CDR3 protein: CASSQDQYRARAYEQYF
CDR3 DNA: TGCGCCAGCAGCCAAGATCAATATCGAGCCCGGGCCTACGAGCAGTACTTC

clone size: .
D gene: .
J gene: TRBJ2-3
V gene: TRBV4-2
CDR3 protein: CASSQTIDTDTQYF
CDR3 DNA: TGTGCCAGCAGCCAGACTATAGACACAGATACGCAGTATTTT

clone size: .
D gene: .
J gene: TRBJ1-5
V gene: TRBV4-1
CDR3 protein: CASSLGVGLNQPQHF
CDR3 DNA: TGCGCCAGCAGCCTCGGGGTGGGTCTCAATCAGCCCCAGCATTTT

clone size: .
D gene: .
J gene: TRBJ2-7
V gene: TRBV6-5
CDR3 protein: CASSYEGGYEQYF
CDR3 DNA: TGTGCCAGCAGTTACGAAGGGGGCTACGAGCAGTACTTC

clone size: .
D gene: .
J gene: TRBJ1-1
V gene: TRBV5-1
CDR3 protein: CASSPPGVNTEAFF
CDR3 DNA: TGCGCCAGCAGCCCGCCAGGGGTGAACACTGAAGCTTTCTTT

clone size: .
D gene: .
J gene: TRBJ1-5
V gene: TRBV5-1
CDR3 protein: CASSLGEGRPDQPQHF
CDR3 DNA: TGCGCCAGCAGCTTGGGGGAGGGTAGACCCGATCAGCCCCAGCATTTT

clone size: .
D gene: TRBD2
J gene: TRBJ2-1
V gene: TRBV4-2
CDR3 protein: CASSQDPAGGPNEQFF
CDR3 DNA: TGTGCCAGCAGCCAAGATCCGGCGGGAGGGCCAAATGAGCAGTTCTTC

clone size: .
D gene: TRBD1
J gene: TRBJ2-7
V gene: TRBV5-1
CDR3 protein: CASSLGQGDYEQYF
CDR3 DNA: TGCGCCAGCAGCTTGGGACAGGGAGACTACGAGCAGTACTTC

clone size: .
D gene: .
J gene: TRBJ2-1
V gene: TRBV4-1
CDR3 protein: CASSPSHNEQFF
CDR3 DNA: TGCGCCAGCAGCCCATCCCACAATGAGCAGTTCTTC

clone size: .
D gene: TRBD2
J gene: TRBJ2-7
V gene: TRBV13
CDR3 protein: CASSYFAGVFNEQYF
CDR3 DNA: TGTGCCAGCAGCTACTTCGCGGGAGTTTTCAACGAGCAGTACTTC

clone size: once
D gene: .
J gene: TRBJ1-5
V gene: TRBV2
CDR3 protein: CASSEWQVHSNQPQHF
CDR3 DNA: TGTGCCAGCAGTGAATGGCAGGTACATAGCAATCAGCCCCAGCATTTT

clone size: .
D gene: .
J gene: TRBJ2-3
V gene: TRBV7-9
CDR3 protein: CASRRSTDTQYF
CDR3 DNA: TGTGCCAGCAGACGGAGCACAGATACGCAGTATTTT

clone size: .
D gene: TRBD1
J gene: TRBJ2-4
V gene: TRBV29-1
CDR3 protein: CSVELGNRDSLKNIQYF
CDR3 DNA: TGCAGCGTTGAATTGGGAAACCGGGACAGTCTAAAAAACATTCAGTACTTC

clone size: .
D gene: .
J gene: TRBJ2-1
V gene: TRBV6-5
CDR3 protein: CASSRRLGEGNEQFF
CDR3 DNA: TGTGCCAGCAGTCGGAGACTAGGAGAGGGCAATGAGCAGTTCTTC

clone size: once
D gene: TRBD2
J gene: TRBJ2-1
V gene: TRBV7-3
CDR3 protein: CASSWGGGSSSYNEQFF
CDR3 DNA: TGTGCCAGCAGCTGGGGGGGTGGATCGAGCTCCTACAATGAGCAGTTCTTC

clone size: .
D gene: TRBD1
J gene: TRBJ1-3
V gene: TRBV9
CDR3 protein: CASSRQGMGGNTIYF
CDR3 DNA: TGTGCCAGCAGCCGACAGGGGATGGGAGGAAACACCATATATTTT

clone size: .
D gene: TRBD1
J gene: TRBJ2-7
V gene: TRBV7-9
CDR3 protein: CASSRGQGLEQYF
CDR3 DNA: TGTGCCAGCAGTCGCGGACAGGGCCTCGAGCAGTACTTC

clone size: .
D gene: .
J gene: TRBJ1-6
V gene: TRBV5-1
CDR3 protein: CASSLSEEGANSPLHF
CDR3 DNA: TGCGCCAGCAGCTTATCAGAGGAGGGAGCCAATTCACCCCTCCACTTT

clone size: .
D gene: TRBD1
J gene: TRBJ2-3
V gene: TRBV29-1
CDR3 protein: CSVETDRGEVDTQYF
CDR3 DNA: TGCAGCGTTGAAACAGACAGGGGTGAGGTAGATACGCAGTATTTT

clone size: .
D gene: TRBD2
J gene: TRBJ2-1
V gene: TRBV10-1
CDR3 protein: CASSGSGIYNEQFF
CDR3 DNA: TGCGCCAGCAGCGGTAGCGGGATTTACAATGAGCAGTTCTTC

clone size: .
D gene: TRBD1
J gene: TRBJ1-1
V gene: TRBV27
CDR3 protein: CASSPWTGEAFF
CDR3 DNA: TGTGCCAGCAGTCCCTGGACAGGTGAAGCTTTCTTT

clone size: .
D gene: TRBD2
J gene: TRBJ2-1
V gene: TRBV5-1
CDR3 protein: CASSLFGGGSDEQFF
CDR3 DNA: TGCGCCAGCAGCTTGTTCGGCGGGGGGAGCGATGAGCAGTTCTTC

clone size: .
D gene: .
J gene: TRBJ2-3
V gene: TRBV6-1
CDR3 protein: CASSEFREPTDTQYF
CDR3 DNA: TGTGCCAGCAGTGAATTTCGGGAACCTACAGATACGCAGTATTTT

clone size: .
D gene: .
J gene: TRBJ1-5
V gene: TRBV18
CDR3 protein: CASSPVQGILNQPQHF
CDR3 DNA: TGTGCCAGCTCACCAGTTCAGGGGATATTAAATCAGCCCCAGCATTTT

clone size: .
D gene: TRBD1
J gene: TRBJ2-1
V gene: TRBV28
CDR3 protein: CASSLPRPGQGDIFTSYNEQFF
CDR3 DNA: TGTGCCAGCAGTTTACCCCGACCGGGACAGGGCGATATATTCACCTCCTACAATGAGCAGTTCTTC